This T cell receptor (beta chain) is drawn from a study of T cells in tuberculosis listed by TCRdb under 2018. Context from the whole study: The study combined CD1B tetramers and high-throughput TCR immunosequencing to characterize T cells specific for the mycobacterial lipid antigen glucose monomycolate (GMM). IGRA-negative adolescents, IGRA-positive adolescents with latent tuberculosis and adults with active tuberculosis, some ten per group, were compared in a South African clinical cohort.

Points on this clone: No cognate antigen has been identified for it. One base away there is no much larger clone; base qualities are not given.

Beyond this particular receptor, the publication reports: An accuracy of approximately 87% (AUROC 0.75 to 0.9) was reached by a classifier using the diverse GMM-specific repertoire, compared with more than 65% accuracy when GEM motif frequencies were used. Clinical samples were selected based on which cryopreserved specimens were available, and the active tuberculosis cases were adults whereas the controls were adolescents. The smaller NN-distances in active tuberculosis patients were driven in part by shorter CDR3-alpha lengths, while the difference seen for TCR-beta was not statistically significant. Smaller mean NN-distances to GMM-specific TCRs were observed in active tuberculosis TCR-alpha repertoires than in IGRA-negative controls, suggesting clonal expansion of GMM-specific TCRs.

At study entry, adolescents were screened for latent tuberculosis infection by tuberculin skin test and QuantiFERON-TB GOLD In-Tube IGRA. Unsorted cryopreserved PBMC were immunosequenced, covering on average roughly 100,000 T cells per clinical donor. Eleven high schools in the Worcester region of the Western Cape, South Africa, served as enrollment sites for adolescents aged 12 to 18 years. Some 10 M. tuberculosis-infected and roughly 10 uninfected adolescents were selected with matching for age and sex. PBMC from adolescents were isolated by density centrifugation from freshly drawn heparinized blood and then cryopreserved. The immunoSEQ multiplex PCR assay was used to generate TCR libraries, with TCR-beta and/or TCR-alpha/delta assays applied to each sample. The Illumina high-throughput platform was used to sequence the amplified TCR libraries. As for how the authors treated the data: Clustering and dimensionality reduction relied on pairwise TCRdist distances among GMM-specific receptors from T cells that were either sorted ex vivo or expanded in vitro. The score assigned to each clinical repertoire was mean NN-distance, meaning the average TCRdist to the nearest 10% of tetramer-positive reference sequences. GEM TCR motif frequency was calculated as the fraction of unique TCRs that matched known GEM sequences by V/J usage and CDR3 length. Linear discriminant analysis with leave-one-out cross-validation, implemented in scikit-learn, was used to classify active tuberculosis. In its TCRdb copy, this immuneACCESS table keeps in-frame sequences only and misses some clones. Where compared with another copy, unresolved V genes explain less than half of these, and the others have no known cause. D and trimming were read from the DNA, whereas the V and J calls and clone size are those reported in that table. Across this sample there are about 30,000 clones, with just over 90% seen only once. Clones ranked in the top ten supply 4.9% of the sample.

The CDR3 sequence holds 16 residues, the cysteine and phenylalanine included. CDR3 DNA only is kept here, 48 bases in frame from base 1. For CDR1 and CDR2, the germline V gene (reference sequence) lists PRHDT and FYEKMQ. V loses 6 bases of germline sequence and J loses 0 bases, and the interval between the two ends is 15 bases. The TCR was taken from a donor between 10 and 35 years old with latent tuberculosis or without tuberculosis infection. The specimen sequenced was PBMCs. This receptor chain uses TRBV13 and TRBJ1-5, with no reliable assignment of the D segment. The DNA sequence reads TGTGCCAGCAGGTTAATACCCGGTTATAGCAATCAGCCCCAGCATTTT. Translated, it reads CASRLIPGYSNQPQHF.